This TCR beta chain originates from a study of T-cell memory formation after mild COVID-19. Study at large: TCR clusters largely stayed donor specific.

Via MiXCR, TCRdb re-called the 5' RACE reads, giving one row per CDR3 protein. The profile shows 500,000 to 600,000 distinct CDR3 sequences, under 20% of them singletons. Many counts were recorded for this clonotype. V shed 5 bases and J 6 bases; nucleotides not matched to a gene: 9. The CDR3 consists of 16 residues. This clonotype was obtained from an adult woman who had mild COVID-19 (a few samples of this study predate the infection). Cell type and time point are not known. The chain is built from TRBV12-3 or TRBV12-4 and TRBJ2-2; 10 bases are shared with TRBD2. The sample was PBMCs or a T cell subset sorted from them (not recorded which). DNA of the CDR3: TGTGCCAGCAGTGAAGCGGGAGGGCCTTTCGCCGGGGAGCTGTTTTTT. This translates into CASSEAGGPFAGELFF.